These 2 T cell receptor beta chains were all obtained from the same sample, sequenced in a study of blood T cell repertoires in COVID-19 (dated by TCRdb to the early 2020s). To prepare the library, the immunoSEQ multiplex PCR assay was applied. TCRdb re-hosts the immuneACCESS table, in-frame sequences only. Its copies lack some clones; in the studies checked, an unresolved V gene accounts for under half of them, and the cause for the rest is not known. The sample profile shows 80,000 to 100,000 clones; roughly 86% of them were found once. The leading ten clones occupy roughly 13% of the sample. Material: peripheral blood. These receptors came from an older woman in a cohort sampled during active or convalescent COVID-19.

This clone was seen a few times. The chain uses TRBV28 and TRBJ2-7; D might be TRBD2 (7 bases). The V gene lost 8 bases and the J gene lost 1 base, with 18 bases spanning the gap. Per the germline V gene, CDR1 is MDHEN and CDR2 is SYDVKM. The CDR3 has 15 amino acids. CDR3 loop: CASGARGGPSYEQYF. CDR3 sequence (DNA): TGTGCCAGCGGCGCTAGGGGGGGCCCTTCCTACGAGCAGTACTTC.

This clone turned up a few times. The chain recombines TRBV5-1 with TRBJ2-1; 8 bases map to TRBD1. Germline CDR1 and CDR2: SGHRS and YFSETQ. The CDR3 loop spans 17 amino acids. Trimming took 4 bases from V and 7 from J; bases not matched to a gene: 16. The chain's CDR3 is CASSVQQGTGLGNEQFF. CDR3 nucleotide sequence: TGCGCCAGCAGCGTCCAACAAGGGACAGGCCTAGGGAATGAGCAGTTCTTC.